The 27 T cell receptor beta chains below come from one sample, sequenced in a study of T cell changes during pregnancy in multiple sclerosis. Profiled with immunoSEQ multiplex PCR; TCRdb holds only in-frame clones, not every one. Found here are tens of thousands of clones, 92% of them singletons; the top ten hold roughly 0.7%. The sequences come from CD4+ T cells from peripheral blood mononuclear cells, collected in the first trimester of pregnancy. The receptors derive from a female donor with multiple sclerosis, enrolled in a pregnancy study.

V gene TRBV2 combines with J gene TRBJ2-5; D unclear. This CDR3 comprises 11 residues. Germline V gene sequence: CDR1 SNHLY, CDR2 FYNNEI. Trimming pared 6 bases from V and 4 bases from J, leaving 6 bases between. CDR3 bases: TGTGCCAGCAGAAGAGGAGAGACCCAGTACTTC. This codes for CASRRGETQYF. The full variable domain, its missing parts supplied by reference TRBV2 and TRBJ2-5, is EPEVTQTPSHQVTQMGQEVILRCVPISNHLYFYWYRQILGQKVEFLVSFYNNEISEKSEIFDDQFSVERPDGSNFTLKIRSTKLEDSAMYFCASRRGETQYFGPGTRLLVL.

This clone was recorded at least ten times. The V gene is TRBV10-3, the J gene TRBJ1-2; no definite D call. The germline V gene encodes CDR1 ENHRY and CDR2 SYGVKD. Trimming cost V 4 bases and J 7 bases, with 10 bases left between them. This CDR3 region has 12 residues. The CDR3 DNA sequence: TGTGCCATCAGTGTCAAGGGAGGTGGCTACACCTTC. Translating it yields CAISVKGGGYTF.

The J gene is TRBJ1-2, the V gene TRBV5-4; D is undetermined. The ends were cut back, 0 bases at V and 0 bases at J, with 18 bases in the middle. The CDR3 spans 18 residues. In germline, CDR1 is SGHNT, CDR2 YYREEE (reference sequence). CDR3 residues: CASSLEARTGRANYGYTF. Here the CDR3 DNA reads TGTGCCAGCAGCTTGGAAGCCCGGACGGGAAGAGCTAACTATGGCTACACCTTC.

V usage is TRBV18 and J usage is TRBJ2-3; 10 bases are a match to TRBD1. The V and J ends lost 3 bases and 4 bases, in that order; junction bases with no gene match: 7. Germline CDR1 and CDR2: KGHSH and LQKENI. CDR3 length: 16 amino acids. The CDR3 here is CASSPMTGGFADTQYF. CDR3 in DNA: TGTGCCAGCTCACCGATGACAGGGGGCTTTGCAGATACGCAGTATTTT.

The chain combines TRBV5-1 with TRBJ2-7; D perhaps matches TRBD1 (5 bases). The V gene's germline CDR1 is SGHRS and CDR2 YFSETQ. The V gene lost 0 bases and the J gene lost 5 bases, with 6 bases spanning the gap. The CDR3 has 12 residues. CDR3 coding DNA: TGCGCCAGCAGCTTGGCAGGGAACGAGCAGTACTTC. It is translated as CASSLAGNEQYF.

The V and J genes are TRBV6-1 and TRBJ1-3; the match to TRBD1 covers 8 bases. Unmatched junction bases numbered 9, after V lost 4 bases and J lost 7 bases. Per the germline V gene, CDR1 is MNHNS and CDR2 is SASEGT. This CDR3 spans 15 amino acids. This CDR3 reads CASSATWTGSNTIYF. CDR3 nucleotides: TGTGCCAGCAGTGCCACGTGGACAGGGAGTAACACCATATATTTT.

The chain employs TRBV28 and TRBJ1-5, with TRBD1 matching over 11 bases. The germline V gene has CDR1 MDHEN and CDR2 SYDVKM. The junction had 5 bases not matched to a gene; V was cut back by 6 bases and J by 4 bases. This CDR3 spans 15 amino acids. The CDR3 is CASRGGDRGNQPQHF. CDR3 DNA: TGTGCCAGCAGAGGGGGGGACAGGGGGAATCAGCCCCAGCATTTT.

The gene calls are TRBV7-2 and TRBJ1-5; D perhaps matches TRBD1 (5 bases). V was pared by 2 bases and J by 6 bases, with 23 bases between. Germline values: CDR1 SGHTA, CDR2 FQGNSA. The CDR3 extends over 18 amino acids. The CDR3 spells CASSLLLGLGRAGQPQHF. In nucleotides, the CDR3 is TGTGCCAGCAGCTTATTACTGGGATTGGGCAGGGCCGGTCAGCCCCAGCATTTT.

The chain couples TRBV15 to TRBJ2-4, with D possibly TRBD2 on 5 matching bases. Looked up from germline, CDR1 is LNHNV and CDR2 is YYDKDF (reference sequence). The CDR3 has 16 residues. Trimming pared 3 bases from V and 2 bases from J, leaving 14 bases between. This CDR3 reads CATSREVGLSKNIQYF. CDR3 coding DNA: TGTGCCACCAGCAGGGAGGTCGGACTCTCCAAAAACATTCAGTACTTC.

This chain connects TRBV29-1 to TRBJ2-1; 10 nucleotides match TRBD2. V shed 8 bases, J shed 4 bases, and the junction held 2 bases outside the gene matches. Germline CDR1 SQVTM, CDR2 ANQGSEA. This CDR3 spans 12 amino acids. This chain's CDR3 is CSSSGRYNEQFF. The CDR3 DNA sequence: TGCAGCTCTAGCGGGAGATACAATGAGCAGTTCTTC.

J is TRBJ1-3 and V is TRBV28, with D tentatively TRBD1 (6 bases). With 3 bases removed from V and 3 bases from J, the gap between germline ends came to 15 bases. CDR1 MDHEN and CDR2 SYDVKM come from the germline V gene. The CDR3 consists of 16 residues. DNA for the CDR3: TGTGCCAGCAGTTTCTCACAGGGCTCTGGTGGAAACACCATATATTTT. Protein: CASSFSQGSGGNTIYF. Looking up the rest from reference TRBV28 and TRBJ1-3 gives the full variable domain: DVKVTQSSRYLVKRTGEKVFLECVQDMDHENMFWYRQDPGLGLRLIYFSYDVKMKEKGDIPEGYSVSREKKERFSLILESASTNQTSMYLCASSFSQGSGGNTIYFGEGSWLTVV.

This clone showed up just once. The chain has TRBV7-3 and TRBJ1-1; D uncertain. This CDR3 region has 15 residues. The V gene's germline CDR1 is SGHTA and CDR2 FQGTGA. Trimming removed 1 base at V and 0 bases at J, with 9 bases between. Here the CDR3 DNA reads TGTGCCAGCAGCTTAATGTCCGGTTTGAACACTGAAGCTTTCTTT. The encoded protein is CASSLMSGLNTEAFF.

The chain has TRBV30 and TRBJ2-5; D might be TRBD1 or TRBD2, each matching 10 bases. Trimming stripped 6 bases from V and 5 bases from J, with 40 bases between. CDR1 GTSNPN and CDR2 SVGIG come from the germline V gene (reference sequence). The CDR3 totals 21 residues. The chain's CDR3 is CACKHGTGVYRPSGSQETQYF. CDR3 DNA: TGTGCCTGCAAACACGGGACAGGGGTCTATAGGCCTAGCGGGAGTCAGGAGACCCAGTACTTC.

The rearrangement joins TRBV5-6 to TRBJ2-3; TRBD2 agrees at 11 bases. V was clipped by 2 bases and J by 7 bases; unmatched bases: 3. CDR1 SGHDT and CDR2 YYEEEE come from the germline V gene. The CDR3 consists of 14 residues. The CDR3 DNA sequence: TGTGCCAGCAGCTTTAGCGGGGGGGGGTATACGCAGTATTTT. Its translation: CASSFSGGGYTQYF.

The J gene is TRBJ2-4, the V gene TRBV7-2; D is unresolved. Germline V lookup: CDR1 SGHTA, CDR2 FQGNSA. V was pared by 1 base and J by 4 bases, with 8 bases between. The CDR3 covers 14 residues. The CDR3 reads CASSLGPVKNIQYF. CDR3 DNA: TGTGCCAGCAGCTTAGGTCCAGTGAAAAACATTCAGTACTTC.

This clone was recorded once. This chain uses TRBV4-1 with TRBJ2-3; a weak D match, TRBD2 (5 bases). CDR3 length equals 15 residues. Trimming stripped 2 bases from V and 4 bases from J, with 13 bases between. Germline V gene sequence: CDR1 MGHRA, CDR2 YSYEKL. For the CDR3, the DNA is TGCGCCAGCAGCCAATTACTAGGGTTGCCAGATACGCAGTATTTT. It translates to CASSQLLGLPDTQYF.

The V gene is TRBV2, the J gene TRBJ2-1; D is ambiguous. The V gene lost 4 bases and the J gene lost 0 bases, with 19 bases spanning the gap. The germline V gene encodes CDR1 SNHLY and CDR2 FYNNEI. The CDR3 consists of 18 residues. Here the CDR3 DNA reads TGTGCCAGCAGTGCAGGCGCCGGCACCTCGAGCTCCTACAATGAGCAGTTCTTC. It yields the protein CASSAGAGTSSSYNEQFF.

This chain uses TRBV30 with TRBJ2-7; 7 bases align to TRBD2. This CDR3 has 12 amino acids. CDR1 is GTSNPN and CDR2 is SVGIG in the germline V gene (reference sequence). V lost 5 bases, J lost 5 bases, and 6 bases stayed unmatched. CDR3 nucleotides: TGTGCCTGGGCGGGAGAAGACAACGAGCAGTACTTC. This sequence encodes CAWAGEDNEQYF.

The V gene is TRBV5-1, the J gene TRBJ2-7; no definite D call. This CDR3 region has 17 residues. The V end was cut by 4 bases, the J end by 3 bases, with 23 bases between. CDR1 and CDR2 (germline): SGHRS, YFSETQ. CDR3 amino acids: CASSPNRGSKQNYEQYF. In nucleotides, the CDR3 is TGCGCCAGCAGCCCAAATAGAGGCAGCAAACAAAACTACGAGCAGTACTTC.

V gene TRBV5-8 combines with J gene TRBJ2-1, with a possible D match to TRBD1 (5 bases). The CDR3 has 12 residues. CDR1 is SGHTS and CDR2 is YDEGEE in the germline V gene. With 2 bases removed from V and 12 bases from J, the gap between germline ends came to 12 bases. The CDR3 DNA reads TGTGCCAGCAGCTTATCAAGGGGTGGGCAGTTCTTC. Translation: CASSLSRGGQFF.

The chain employs TRBV5-5 and TRBJ2-7; 14 bases agree with TRBD2. V lost 1 base, J lost 2 bases, and 2 bases stayed unmatched. This CDR3 comprises 16 residues. In germline, CDR1 is SGHKS, CDR2 YYEKEE (reference sequence). CDR3 sequence (DNA): TGTGCCAGCAGCTTGCGGACTAGCGGGAGGACCTACGAGCAGTACTTC. Residues: CASSLRTSGRTYEQYF.

J is TRBJ1-1 and V is TRBV19; 10 bases map to TRBD1. The ends lost 6 bases at V and 6 bases at J; junction bases unmatched: 7. Germline loops: CDR1 LNHDA, CDR2 SQIVND (reference sequence). CDR3 length: 14 amino acids. The CDR3 reads CASSPGQGISEAFF. The CDR3 bases are TGTGCCAGTAGCCCGGGACAGGGGATATCTGAAGCTTTCTTT.

The chain joins TRBV5-1 to TRBJ2-7; 13 nucleotides align to TRBD2. This CDR3 contains 14 residues. V gave up 4 bases and J gave up 6 bases; unmatched junction bases: 4. Per germline, CDR1 SGHRS and CDR2 YFSETQ. Here the CDR3 reads CASSGGLAGTEQYF. The DNA for the CDR3 is TGCGCCAGCAGCGGGGGACTAGCGGGAACCGAGCAGTACTTC.

This sequence joins TRBV19 and TRBJ2-3; 10 nucleotides match TRBD1. This CDR3 has 15 amino acids. Germline values: CDR1 LNHDA, CDR2 SQIVND (reference sequence). The junction had 6 bases not matched to a gene; V was cut back by 7 bases and J by 2 bases. The CDR3 DNA follows: TGTGCCAGTACCCCGGACAGGGGGATCACAGATACGCAGTATTTT. This translates into CASTPDRGITDTQYF.

The V and J genes are TRBV5-4 and TRBJ2-1; 11 nucleotides match TRBD2. The ends lost 4 bases at V and 5 bases at J; junction bases unmatched: 8. The CDR3 consists of 16 residues. Germline V lookup: CDR1 SGHNT, CDR2 YYREEE (reference sequence). CDR3 coding DNA: TGTGCCAGCAGCCTCCGACTAGCGGGACAAAACAATGAGCAGTTCTTC. Its protein product is CASSLRLAGQNNEQFF.

This clone was observed a single time. This sequence joins TRBV6-1 and TRBJ2-3; D is possibly TRBD1 (5 bases). The V and J ends lost 5 bases and 3 bases respectively, with 6 bases between them. This CDR3 comprises 12 residues. The germline CDR1 and CDR2 sequences are MNHNS and SASEGT. Written as DNA, the CDR3 is TGTGCCAGCAGTCACAGGACAGATACGCAGTATTTT. Its translation is CASSHRTDTQYF.

The V gene is TRBV10-3, the J gene TRBJ2-3; D is unclear. Per germline, CDR1 ENHRY and CDR2 SYGVKD. Deletions cut 4 bases from V and 1 base from J, with 6 bases between. The CDR3 runs 13 residues. The CDR3: CAISAVGTDTQYF. The CDR3 nucleotides read TGTGCCATCAGTGCGGTAGGCACAGATACGCAGTATTTT.